Listed below are T cell receptor beta chains from one sample, sequenced in a study of blood T cell repertoires in COVID-19. Data came from immunoSEQ multiplex PCR; TCRdb stores just in-frame clones and leaves some out. This repertoire shows 150,000 to 200,000 clones, approximately 79% found once; its top ten account for 13%. Sequenced: peripheral blood. These receptors were obtained from a man aged 45 to 65 who had recovered from COVID-19. The CDR3 runs from the conserved cysteine through the conserved F or W. The order of the fields is V gene, J gene, CDR3 protein.

v_call: TRBV5-1
j_call: TRBJ1-3
cdr3_aa: CASSSVGGKGNTIYF

v_call: TRBV7-2
j_call: TRBJ2-7
cdr3_aa: CASSLAGLAVDEQYF

v_call: TRBV29-1
j_call: TRBJ1-2
cdr3_aa: CSVERRQLDYGYTF

v_call: TRBV5-1
j_call: TRBJ2-1
cdr3_aa: CASSEGLADYNEQFF

v_call: TRBV7-3
j_call: TRBJ2-7
cdr3_aa: CASSLSSGSEQYF

v_call: TRBV28
j_call: TRBJ2-7
cdr3_aa: CASSFSLASLTYEQYF

v_call: TRBV12-5
j_call: TRBJ2-3
cdr3_aa: CASGLWTSGRVPPDTQYF

v_call: TRBV3-1/TRBV3-2
j_call: TRBJ2-7
cdr3_aa: CASSRLAGGPREQYF

v_call: TRBV11-2
j_call: TRBJ2-7
cdr3_aa: CASSSSGHDDEQYF

v_call: TRBV24-1
j_call: TRBJ1-1
cdr3_aa: CAPRDRVGVGHTEAFF

v_call: TRBV19
j_call: TRBJ1-2
cdr3_aa: CASSISGHYGYTF

v_call: TRBV6-1
j_call: TRBJ2-2
cdr3_aa: CASSEVTGADTGELFF

v_call: TRBV28
j_call: TRBJ1-1
cdr3_aa: CASRKDMRAFF

v_call: TRBV5-1
j_call: TRBJ2-3
cdr3_aa: CASMAGTGTDTQYF

v_call: TRBV5-5
j_call: TRBJ2-3
cdr3_aa: CASGTAAAGATDTQYF

v_call: TRBV7-9
j_call: TRBJ2-7
cdr3_aa: CASRRSGTPSYEQYF

v_call: TRBV7-3
j_call: TRBJ2-7
cdr3_aa: CASSPQGYREQYF

v_call: TRBV5-6
j_call: TRBJ2-7
cdr3_aa: CASSSRLAGKQYF

v_call: TRBV7-9
j_call: TRBJ1-6
cdr3_aa: CASSSGLHYNSPLHF

v_call: TRBV13
j_call: TRBJ2-1
cdr3_aa: CASGASGSSYNEQFF